A single sample is the source of the 19 T cell receptor beta chains below, sequenced in a study of blood T cell repertoires in COVID-19. Libraries were prepared by immunoSEQ multiplex PCR; TCRdb keeps only in-frame clonotypes and omits some of them. This repertoire shows about 210,000 clones, about four fifths found once; its top ten account for around 10%. Sequencing was done on a sample of PBMCs or T cells enriched from blood (not recorded which). The receptors were sampled from a woman in her 50s with acute COVID-19.

This sequence joins TRBV21-1 and TRBJ1-2. TRBV21-1 is marked as a pseudogene. This CDR3 is 14 amino acids long. The CDR3 sequence: CASSSHKAGYGYTF. The CDR3 DNA reads TGTGCCAGCAGCAGCCACAAGGCGGGCTATGGCTACACCTTC.

The chain has TRBV6-2 or TRBV6-3 and TRBJ2-3, with 14 bases matching TRBD2. The CDR3 is 17 residues long. CDR1 and CDR2 (germline): MNHEY, SVGEGT. V dropped 5 bases and J dropped 10; count of bases not matched to a gene: 14. The CDR3 DNA reads as TGTGCCAGCAGTCGCGGGACTAGCGGGGGACCGGCGGGGGCGCAGTATTTT. Translating gives CASSRGTSGGPAGAQYF.

This clone was seen more than once but under ten times. The chain carries TRBV27 and TRBJ1-1; 9 bases map to TRBD1. The trim removed 4 bases at V and 6 bases at J, leaving 6 bases unmatched. Germline CDR1 MNHEY, CDR2 SMNVEV (reference sequence). The CDR3 runs to 14 residues. The CDR3 loop reads CASSWRDRASEAFF. DNA of the CDR3: TGTGCCAGCAGTTGGAGGGACAGGGCCTCTGAAGCTTTCTTT.

Comment on this clone: The DNA is omitted, as the CDR3 cannot be located on it reliably, and the CDR3 follows TCRdb's listing. The chain is built from TRBV28 and TRBJ1-1. The CDR3 is 17 amino acids in total, end residues counted. Looked up from germline, CDR1 is MDHEN and CDR2 is SYDVKM. CDR3: CASSFLERRKKDTEAFF.

The chain has TRBV5-1 and TRBJ2-6; D is ambiguous. The CDR3 is 17 amino acids. Trimming stripped 0 bases from V and 0 bases from J, with 10 bases between. The germline V gene has CDR1 SGHRS and CDR2 YFSETQ. The CDR3 DNA follows: TGCGCCAGCAGCTTGGCGTCAGATGCCTCTGGGGCCAACGTCCTGACTTTC. This codes for CASSLASDASGANVLTF. The whole variable domain, remainder taken from reference TRBV5-1 and TRBJ2-6, is KAGVTQTPRYLIKTRGQQVTLSCSPISGHRSVSWYQQTPGQGLQFLFEYFSETQRNKGNFPGRFSGRQFSNSRSEMNVSTLELGDSALYLCASSLASDASGANVLTFGAGSRLTVL.

The rearrangement links TRBV19 to TRBJ1-1; a weak D match, TRBD1 (5 bases). Germline V gene sequence: CDR1 LNHDA, CDR2 SQIVND (reference sequence). This CDR3 comprises 11 residues. The ends were cut back, 9 bases at V and 11 bases at J, with 16 bases in the middle. CDR3 loop: CASNRLGVAFF. DNA for the CDR3: TGTGCCAGCAACAGGCTTGGGGTGGCTTTCTTT.

The J gene is TRBJ1-4, the V gene TRBV7-9; D is uncertain. Germline CDR1 reads SEHNR; CDR2 reads FQNEAQ (reference sequence). Trimming cost V 8 bases and J 8 bases, with 12 bases left between them. The length of the CDR3 is 12 residues. CDR3 in amino acids: CASSSGKEKLFF. CDR3 coding DNA: TGTGCCAGCTCGTCAGGCAAAGAAAAACTGTTTTTT.

The chain uses TRBV29-1 and TRBJ1-4; 8 nucleotides agree with TRBD1. Germline V gene lookup returns CDR1 SQVTM and CDR2 ANQGSEA. V dropped 7 bases and J dropped 5; count of bases not matched to a gene: 6. The CDR3 covers 13 residues. CDR3 DNA sequence: TGCAGCGCTGGCCGGGACAGGAATGAAAAACTGTTTTTT. Translated: CSAGRDRNEKLFF.

The CDR3 is CASSGRDRGPNEQFF. CDR3 nucleotides: TGCGCCAGCAGTGGCCGGGACAGGGGGCCGAATGAGCAGTTCTTC. J is TRBJ2-1 and V is TRBV10-1; 12 bases map to TRBD1. The V segment lost 4 bases and the J segment 7 bases; nucleotides outside the gene matches: 5. Looked up from germline, CDR1 is WNHNN and CDR2 is SYGVQD (reference sequence). The CDR3 runs 15 residues.

This chain joins TRBV4-1 and TRBJ1-1; no reliable D call. V lost 4 bases, J lost 1 base, and 16 bases lay in between. Germline CDR1 reads MGHRA; CDR2 reads YSYEKL. CDR3 length: 16 amino acids. The CDR3 region has the DNA TGCGCCAGCAGCCGACCCCTCGGGGTCACGAACACTGAAGCTTTCTTT. This sequence encodes CASSRPLGVTNTEAFF.

The chain is built from TRBV3-1 (or the pseudogene TRBV3-2) and TRBJ1-6; D not resolved. CDR1 and CDR2 (germline): LGHDT, YNNKEL (reference sequence). CDR3 size: 14 residues. Between the trimmed V and J ends, which lost 5 bases and 7 bases, there was a span of 12 bases. The CDR3 DNA is TGTGCCAGCAGCGTGGCCGGGGTCAATTCACCCCTCCACTTT. As protein: CASSVAGVNSPLHF.

V and J are TRBV28 and TRBJ1-2; D not certain. CDR3 length equals 12 residues. Germline CDR1 is MDHEN and CDR2 is SYDVKM. V lost 6 bases and J lost 6, with 11 bases in between. In DNA, the CDR3 is TGTGCCAGCAGGTCGTCTGCGCATGGCTACACCTTC. As protein: CASRSSAHGYTF.

The gene calls are TRBV18 and TRBJ2-1; 9 nucleotides match TRBD2. V shed 4 bases and J 3 bases; nucleotides not matched to a gene: 4. The CDR3 extends over 15 amino acids. Germline-derived CDR1 and CDR2 are KGHSH and LQKENI. CDR3 region: CASSQGSGGYNEQFF. CDR3 DNA: TGTGCCAGCTCACAGGGTAGCGGGGGCTACAATGAGCAGTTCTTC. Complete variable domain (other parts from reference TRBV18 and TRBJ2-1): NAGVMQNPRHLVRRRGQEARLRCSPMKGHSHVYWYRQLPEEGLKFMVYLQKENIIDESGMPKERFSAEFPKEGPSILRIQQVVRGDSAAYFCASSQGSGGYNEQFFGPGTRLTVL.

CDR3 DNA: TGTGCCAGTAGTTCCCAGGGGGCGGACACTGAAGCTTTCTTT. It codes for CASSSQGADTEAFF. The chain joins TRBV19 to TRBJ1-1, with TRBD1 matching over 8 bases. CDR3 length: 14 amino acids. The trim removed 5 bases at V and 3 bases at J, leaving 5 bases unmatched. In germline, CDR1 is LNHDA, CDR2 SQIVND (reference sequence). Together with reference TRBV19 and TRBJ1-1, the CDR3 gives the full variable domain: DGGITQSPKYLFRKEGQNVTLSCEQNLNHDAMYWYRQDPGQGLRLIYYSQIVNDFQKGDIAEGYSVSREKKESFPLTVTSAQKNPTAFYLCASSSQGADTEAFFGQGTRLTVV.

The V gene is TRBV28, the J gene TRBJ1-2, with D perhaps matching TRBD1 (5 bases). Germline CDR1 reads MDHEN; CDR2 reads SYDVKM. The V end lost 2 bases, the J end lost 5 bases, and 12 bases lay between the germline ends. CDR3 length: 14 amino acids. CDR3 loop: CASSLAQALYGYTF. The DNA of the CDR3 is TGTGCCAGCAGTTTAGCACAGGCCCTTTATGGCTACACCTTC.

V gene TRBV7-2 combines with J gene TRBJ1-5; D gene unclear. The CDR3 extends over 15 amino acids. Trimming took 0 bases from V and 0 from J, leaving 6 bases between them. From germline, CDR1 is SGHTA and CDR2 FQGNSA. CDR3 bases: TGTGCCAGCAGCTTAGCCCCTAATAGCAATCAGCCCCAGCATTTT. It yields the protein CASSLAPNSNQPQHF.

This clone was seen a single time. The chain is built from TRBV6-5 and TRBJ2-7, with 9 positions matching TRBD1. The J segment lost 2 bases and the V segment lost 6 bases, leaving 5 bases of the junction unmatched. CDR1 is MNHEY, CDR2 SVGAGI, per germline. The CDR3 is made up of 14 amino acids. The CDR3 bases are TGTGCCAGCAGCCTGGGACAGGGCGCCTACGAGCAGTACTTC. Amino acids: CASSLGQGAYEQYF.

This clone came up a few times. This chain uses TRBV9 with TRBJ1-1, with D unclear. The CDR3 totals 14 residues. Trimming pared 4 bases from V and 3 bases from J, leaving 13 bases between. Germline V gene data show CDR1 as SGDLS and CDR2 as YYNGEE. The CDR3 coding sequence is TGTGCCAGCAGCTCACGTAGCGATTACACTGAAGCTTTCTTT. As protein: CASSSRSDYTEAFF.

This clone was detected only once. The chain uses TRBV7-8 and TRBJ1-1; D is unclear. The V end lost 2 bases, the J end lost 1 base, and 8 bases lay between the germline ends. Per the germline V gene, CDR1 is SGHVS and CDR2 is FQNEAQ. CDR3 length: 14 residues. CDR3 coding DNA: TGTGCCAGCAGCTTAACGTCCGGGAACACTGAAGCTTTCTTT. It yields the protein CASSLTSGNTEAFF.